The rows below give T cell receptor beta chains drawn from one sample of a study of T cells in Graves' hyperthyroidism and ophthalmopathy. TCRdb processed the multiplex PCR reads anew with MiXCR; each CDR3 protein has one entry. The data contain fewer than 750,000 distinct CDR3 sequences, approximately 14% of them seen just once; the ten biggest clones take up under 15%. Specimen: blood. All receptors come from a woman between 50 and 59 years old with Graves' ophthalmopathy. Both conserved end residues are part of each CDR3. Each record gives: V gene, J gene, clone size, D gene, CDR3 protein, CDR3 DNA. D genes are given only for firm matches. For some rows the clone size is stated as once, few or many, or as a class when expanded; others skip it.

V: TRBV5-6; J: TRBJ2-3; size: NA; D: TRBD2; CDR3: CASSWTRGTDTQYF; DNA: TGTGCCAGCAGCTGGACTAGGGGCACAGATACGCAGTATTTT
V: TRBV29-1; J: TRBJ2-5; size: NA; D: NA; CDR3: CSVGRDQETQYF; DNA: TGCAGCGTTGGCAGGGACCAAGAGACCCAGTACTTC
V: TRBV2; J: TRBJ2-5; size: many; D: NA; CDR3: CASSDYETQYF; DNA: TGTGCCAGCAGTGACTATGAGACCCAGTACTTC
V: TRBV28; J: TRBJ1-2; size: many; D: NA; CDR3: CASSPASHNGYTF; DNA: TGTGCCAGCAGTCCGGCCTCACACAATGGCTACACCTTC
V: TRBV29-1; J: TRBJ2-7; size: NA; D: NA; CDR3: CSVEVAANSYEQYF; DNA: TGCAGCGTTGAGGTAGCGGCTAACTCCTACGAGCAGTACTTC
V: TRBV12-3/TRBV12-4; J: TRBJ1-5; size: NA; D: NA; CDR3: CASSLVRYGNQPQHF; DNA: TGTGCCAGCAGTTTAGTAAGATATGGCAATCAGCCCCAGCATTTT
V: TRBV12-5; J: TRBJ2-1; size: many; D: TRBD2; CDR3: CASGPLAGVGEQFF; DNA: TGTGCTAGTGGTCCTCTAGCGGGAGTAGGTGAGCAGTTCTTC
V: TRBV2; J: TRBJ2-1; size: many; D: NA; CDR3: CASSLSVINEQFF; DNA: TGTGCCAGCAGTCTCTCGGTGATCAATGAGCAGTTCTTC
V: TRBV28; J: TRBJ2-7; size: many; D: NA; CDR3: CASRSSGLFEQYF; DNA: TGTGCCAGCCGGAGCTCCGGTCTTTTCGAGCAGTACTTC
V: TRBV29-1; J: TRBJ1-1; size: many; D: TRBD1; CDR3: CSVGQGQQTEAFF; DNA: TGCAGCGTCGGACAGGGGCAACAAACTGAAGCTTTCTTT
V: TRBV29-1; J: TRBJ2-2; size: many; D: TRBD2; CDR3: CSVGGTSGTANTGELFF; DNA: TGCAGCGTTGGTGGGACTAGCGGGACCGCGAACACCGGGGAGCTGTTTTTT
V: TRBV5-1; J: TRBJ2-7; size: few; D: NA; CDR3: CASSLISGALGEQYF; DNA: TGCGCCAGCAGCTTGATTTCTGGGGCCCTAGGCGAGCAGTACTTC
V: TRBV25-1; J: TRBJ2-7; size: few; D: TRBD1; CDR3: CASRGTGGAGEQYF; DNA: TGTGCCAGCAGGGGGACAGGGGGGGCAGGGGAGCAGTACTTC
V: TRBV28; J: TRBJ1-5; size: many; D: TRBD1; CDR3: CASSLAGQGVRQPQHF; DNA: TGTGCCAGCAGTTTAGCCGGACAGGGGGTACGTCAGCCCCAGCATTTT
V: TRBV11-2; J: TRBJ2-1; size: many; D: NA; CDR3: CASSLVPSGVPYNEQFF; DNA: TGTGCCAGCAGCTTAGTGCCCAGTGGGGTACCCTACAATGAGCAGTTCTTC
V: TRBV4-3; J: TRBJ2-5; size: few; D: NA; CDR3: CASSQDRRLEETQYF; DNA: TGCGCCAGCAGCCAAGATCGTAGGCTAGAAGAGACCCAGTACTTC
V: TRBV6-1; J: TRBJ1-2; size: NA; D: NA; CDR3: CASSVALGNGYTF; DNA: TGTGCCAGCAGCGTAGCTTTGGGGAATGGCTACACCTTC
V: TRBV20-1; J: TRBJ2-7; size: few; D: NA; CDR3: CSARPGRGRVEQYF; DNA: TGCAGTGCACGACCCGGGAGGGGGCGGGTCGAGCAGTACTTC
V: TRBV19; J: TRBJ1-2; size: few; D: NA; CDR3: CASRSGSGRGTGYTF; DNA: TGTGCCAGTAGATCAGGGTCAGGCCGTGGAACGGGCTACACCTTC
V: TRBV10-3; J: TRBJ2-7; size: many; D: TRBD2; CDR3: CAISTLIGTSGVAYEQYF; DNA: TGTGCCATCAGTACCTTGATCGGGACTAGCGGAGTTGCCTACGAGCAGTACTTC
V: TRBV19; J: TRBJ2-1; size: NA; D: NA; CDR3: CASIHTRTDSYNEQFF; DNA: TGTGCCAGTATTCATACCCGGACAGATTCCTACAATGAGCAGTTCTTC
V: TRBV7-2; J: TRBJ2-1; size: many; D: NA; CDR3: CASRLDRSSYNEQFF; DNA: TGTGCCAGCAGACTAGACAGGTCCTCGTACAATGAGCAGTTCTTC
V: TRBV7-8; J: TRBJ2-7; size: few; D: TRBD1; CDR3: CASSLDLGQETYEQYF; DNA: TGTGCCAGCAGCCTCGACCTGGGACAGGAAACCTACGAGCAGTACTTC
V: TRBV5-1; J: TRBJ2-5; size: NA; D: TRBD2; CDR3: CASSLAGTRQETQYF; DNA: TGCGCCAGCAGCTTGGCCGGGACTAGACAAGAGACCCAGTACTTC
V: TRBV28; J: TRBJ2-7; size: NA; D: TRBD2; CDR3: CASQRRLSVAGGPYEQYF; DNA: TGTGCCAGCCAACGTCGGCTATCGGTCGCGGGAGGCCCCTACGAGCAGTACTTC